The TCR beta chain described here comes from a study of cytomegalovirus exposure and HLA in healthy donors (TCRdb year 2017). Background for the entire study: An earlier analysis of 550 to 700 of the donors reported more than 250 Gb of sequence data and more than 90 million unique TCR beta sequences from 150 million to 200 million T cells. A few DR-DQ haplotypes were treated as single units for association and clustering because of strong linkage in the cohort. An earlier analysis of 587 of the donors applied high-throughput TCR beta sequencing to assess whether each TCR beta V gene segment acted as functional or pseudogenic. Across approximately 400 genotyped donors of the cohort, an average of about 220,000 unique TCR beta nucleotide sequences per donor were sequenced, and roughly 17% of those sequences were non-productive. Donor age, sex, ethnicity and CMV serostatus were collected together with the repertoire data. HLA typing included class I and class II loci at four-digit resolution. Along with the roughly 670-subject first cohort, a separate validation cohort of around 110 different subjects was used. Typing coverage differed by locus: A, B, C, DRB1 and DQB1 were typed in about 629-630 donors, DQA1 in around 500, DPA1 in approximately 600, and DPB1 in 400 to 480. To study patterns of TCR occurrence, a later analysis re-analyzed previously published TCR beta repertoires from 550 to 800 donors and added high-resolution HLA genotyping. An early release that covered fewer than 750 HLA-typed donors contained about 300 gigabases of sequencing data and 75 million to 100 million unique TCR sequences. Of the roughly 430 genotyped donors, approximately 83% fell in the genetic ancestry cluster associated with self-reported Caucasian donors. The study used immunosequencing to profile the T cell repertoires of 670 or so subjects and linked those repertoires to cytomegalovirus serostatus. In a later genetic analysis, genome-wide SNP genotypes for about 60% of the 666 donors were used, and that subset was treated as a discovery cohort. The study aimed to test whether signatures of past pathogen exposure could be identified by cataloging public T cell receptors. The study combined high-throughput TCR immunosequencing, statistical association of individual TCRs with disease status, and machine learning to predict cytomegalovirus infection status. All discovery cohort repertoires had been generated using a single sequencing platform. In the later analysis, no new phenotypic data were used to find candidate immune exposures; instead, reliance was placed on TCR beta sequences and their occurrence across donors. Study-level results and caveats: It was suggested by the authors that the approach could potentially be generalized to other disease states and immunological phenotypes. This cohort had only TCR beta chains sequenced, and the lack of alpha or paired-chain data limited which features could be detected. Presence/absence analyses assumed roughly uniform sequencing depth across donors, an assumption that may not hold. A further reported finding was that TCR beta sequences accurately predicted the HLA-A and HLA-B alleles for most subjects in the first cohort. Because the 87-base-pair reads could not distinguish some IMGT-functional V segments, including TRBV6-2 and TRBV6-3, those segments were excluded. Linkage disequilibrium might explain the correlated functional status among segregating V segments, but an unknown experimental factor could not be excluded. Compared with the roughly 720-donor mean, donors in an Asian-associated ancestry cluster had fewer N-insertions in productive TCRs, according to a later genetic analysis. Specific HLA alleles were associated with 15,000 to 20,000 TCR beta sequences at a false discovery rate of 0.05 in a later analysis. CMV serostatus was the only immune exposure information available for the cohort. A later genetic analysis associated a missense DCLRE1C variant with V-gene and J-gene trimming of TCR beta chains, and an independent cohort replicated the association. Cytomegalovirus status was reported to be diagnosed by the classifier with high specificity and sensitivity in both the original and validation cohorts. According to a later analysis, parvovirus B19, influenza, CMV and Epstein-Barr virus appeared linked to several top co-occurrence clusters. Because counts were too low, roughly 17 rarely observed V segments, including chromosome 9 orphons, were left out of the earlier analysis of some 600 of the donors. In a later analysis, the rate of TCR association differed among HLA loci, with DRB1 alleles having the most associated TCRs and HLA-C alleles having the fewest. In a later analysis, HLA-associated TCR beta chains showed more clonal expansion and lower generation probabilities than non-associated chains that were equally common. Most TCR sequences were seen in very few donors, while some public TCRs were found in many individuals. The sequencing pipeline was judged likely to have produced a cluster of highly shared sequence variants as a technical artifact. Strong co-occurrence of HLA alleles, especially DR and DQ, made assigning TCR associations to individual alleles difficult. Because some donors lacked HLA typing at each locus, the association tests relied only on the typed subset. Three of the identified cytomegalovirus-associated TCR beta chains were confirmed in vitro to be specific for cytomegalovirus antigens. According to a later analysis, most CMV-associated TCR beta chains appeared to be HLA-restricted, and the HLA associations seemed to be driven largely by CMV exposure. In an earlier analysis of around 600 of the donors, most TCR beta V segments were observed in productive rearrangements about 87% or about 30% of the time, broadly matching IMGT annotations. In the study, approximately 150 TCR beta chains were listed as associated with cytomegalovirus.

This clone was counted between two and nine times. This receptor's antigen is unknown. No clone much larger than this one lies a single base away; base qualities are absent. The cohort was made up of approximately 670 healthy bone marrow donors. Cohort members were all nominally healthy when sampled, although unrecorded immune exposures were likely present. The donor was CMV seronegative and was included in the group of 352 seronegative cohort members. Each donor provided a peripheral blood sample, and peripheral blood mononuclear cells were used for TCR beta sequencing. The Qiagen DNeasy Blood Extraction Kit was used to extract genomic DNA from the blood cell samples. Libraries were built with the immunoSEQ multiplex PCR assay. The multiplex PCR relied on a mix of 60 forward primers for TCR Vbeta segments and 13 reverse primers for TCR Jbeta segments. A multiplex PCR assay on genomic DNA amplified the CDR3 region of rearranged TCR beta genes. On the Illumina HiSeq System, the amplified TCR beta libraries were sequenced as 87-base-pair reads. On the study's bioinformatics: A later analysis counted 65 million to 90 million unique TCR beta chains across the 650 to 700 repertoires, and approximately 11 million of these chains were shared by at least two donors. A nearest-neighbor algorithm error-corrected the raw reads and collapsed the reads into unique sequences, merging closely related sequences to remove PCR and sequencing errors. To assign V, D and J gene segments, CDR3 sequences were aligned to IMGT reference sequences. Each retained sequence needed at least a six-nucleotide match to both a V gene segment and a J gene segment. A rearrangement was called productive if the CDR3 had no stop codons and remained in frame with V and J, and every other rearrangement was called non-productive. CDR3 was defined according to IMGT convention as the region running from the second conserved V-encoded cysteine to the conserved J-encoded phenylalanine. The earlier analysis of fewer than 750 of the donors excluded sequences that lacked an unambiguous match to a single V gene segment. In an earlier analysis of 587 of the donors, a V segment was called functional when productive rearrangements were above 56.7%, and segregating when the standard deviation between donors exceeded 5%. A statistical classification framework was built for diagnosing cytomegalovirus status from the catalog of TCR beta chain sequences. A later analysis assigned V and J genes by comparing TCR nucleotide sequences with IMGT/GENE-DB human TR gene sequences. The TCRdist pipeline was used in a later analysis to assign CDR3 sequences and most-parsimonious VDJ recombination scenarios. A later analysis defined each TCR beta chain by its CDR3 amino acid sequence plus V-gene family, and excluded reads lacking a unique V-gene family. As a way to deal with suspected cross-contamination and a sequencing artifact, a later analysis dropped nearly 600 nucleotide sequences that were highly shared and had low generation probability. For each public chain, a later analysis derived a clonal expansion index from normalized ranks of inferred template counts within each repertoire. A later analysis computed generation probabilities with a VDJ recombination model fitted to out-of-frame rearrangements, and checked the results against IGoR. A later analysis scored TCR-TCR, TCR-HLA and TCR-CMV co-occurrence with hypergeometric tests, applying a repertoire-size bias correction to TCR pairs. False discovery rates were estimated in a later analysis by permuting HLA or CMV assignments 20 times. In a later analysis, co-occurring TCRs were grouped using DBSCAN, with TCRdist sequence similarity added in when clustering inside HLA-allele-positive subsets. Repertoires with fewer than 30,000 or more than 120,000 public chains were left out of co-occurrence clustering, as were several repertoires with anomalous nucleotide sharing. Not all clones reach the TCRdb copy of this immuneACCESS table, which keeps in-frame sequences only. Checked studies attribute under half of the gap to unresolved V genes and leave the rest unexplained. From that table come the V and J calls and clone size; the DNA was used to work out D and trimming. The sample table shows about 180,000 clones, and over 65% are seen once. The top ten hold around 1.6% of the sample.

The CDR3 sequence holds 13 residues, the cysteine and phenylalanine included. The DNA shown is the 39-base CDR3, in frame from base 1. V drops 4 bases and J drops 7 bases, leaving 8 bases in between. CDR1 and CDR2 were assigned from the germline V gene (reference sequence) as MNHEY and SMNVEV. What was sequenced was PBMCs. The chain was built from TRBV27 and TRBJ1-6, with TRBD1 as a weak D call on 5 bases. This sequence originates from a man aged 18 to 29 in good health and CMV-seronegative. This receptor carries the CDR3 CASSSGNNSPLHF. The nucleotide sequence is TGTGCCAGCAGTTCAGGGAACAATTCACCCCTCCACTTT.